This is a list of T cell receptor beta chains from one sample in a study of blood T cell repertoires in COVID-19. Measured with immunoSEQ multiplex PCR; TCRdb has only the in-frame clones, and not every one. The table lists about 54,000 clones, more than 75% of them singletons. The material sequenced was peripheral blood. These receptors originate from a man aged 40-55 years with active COVID-19. The CDR3 runs from the conserved cysteine through the conserved F or W. The D gene is left open where the match is weak. Size is stated for part of the rows, as once, few or many counts, or as a class when the clone is expanded.

TRBJ2-2 | 15 | . | . | TRBV18 | TGTGCCAGCTCACCATTATTGGTAACAAGCGGGGAGCTGTTTTTT | CASSPLLVTSGELFF
TRBJ2-3 | 14 | . | . | TRBV3-1/TRBV3-2 | TGTGCCAGCAGCCACAAGAGGATCACAGATACGCAGTATTTT | CASSHKRITDTQYF
TRBJ2-7 | 16 | TRBD2 | many | TRBV4-1 | TGCGCCAGCAGCCAGTCCAGACTAGCGCTCTCCTACGAGCAGTACTTC | CASSQSRLALSYEQYF
TRBJ2-2 | 16 | TRBD2 | few | TRBV10-1 | TGCGCCAGCAGTGCACAGCGGGAGGGCCGGCTCGGGGAGCTGTTTTTT | CASSAQREGRLGELFF
TRBJ2-1 | 12 | . | . | TRBV19 | TGTGCCAGTACCGGGACTTACAATGAGCAGTTCTTC | CASTGTYNEQFF
TRBJ1-5 | 17 | TRBD1 | . | TRBV27 | TGTGCCAGCAGTTTTCGAATGATAACAGGGGGCAATCAGCCCCAGCATTTT | CASSFRMITGGNQPQHF
TRBJ2-7 | 14 | . | . | TRBV3-1/TRBV3-2 | TGTGCCAGCAGCCAAGTAGAGGCGAGCTACGAGCAGTACTTC | CASSQVEASYEQYF
TRBJ2-1 | 15 | . | . | TRBV14 | TGTGCCAGCAGCCAAGGGCAGGGCTCCTACAATGAGCAGTTCTTC | CASSQGQGSYNEQFF
TRBJ2-1 | 16 | . | . | TRBV5-1 | TGCGCCAGCAGCTTGGAGGTCTACCGGACTTCCAATGAGCAGTTCTTC | CASSLEVYRTSNEQFF
TRBJ2-1 | 17 | TRBD2 | . | TRBV2 | TGTGCCAGTCAAAGGACTAGCGGGAGCGAGAAGATCAATGAGCAGTTCTTC | CASQRTSGSEKINEQFF
TRBJ2-7 | 16 | TRBD2 | . | TRBV4-1 | TGCGCCAGCAGCCAAACCGAACGGACTAGCGGCTACGAGCAGTACTTC | CASSQTERTSGYEQYF
TRBJ1-3 | 14 | . | . | TRBV2 | TGTGCCAGCAGTGAAATCCTGTCTGGAAACACCATATATTTT | CASSEILSGNTIYF
TRBJ1-1 | 12 | . | . | TRBV10-2 | TGCGCCAGCAACCCAGGGAACACTGAAGCTTTCTTT | CASNPGNTEAFF
TRBJ2-5 | 15 | . | . | TRBV5-1 | TGCGCCAGCAGCTTGGGGGGGGCGGGAGCAGAGACCCAGTACTTC | CASSLGGAGAETQYF
TRBJ2-3 | 15 | . | . | TRBV5-4 | TGTGCCAGCAGCCCCGTGTTGCGTAGCACAGATACGCAGTATTTT | CASSPVLRSTDTQYF
TRBJ1-2 | 16 | . | once | TRBV5-1 | TGCGCCAGCAGCTTGGAGGGGGAGGGGAGATATTTTGGCTACACCTTC | CASSLEGEGRYFGYTF
TRBJ2-7 | 16 | TRBD2 | medium-sized | TRBV19 | TGTGCCAGTAGTATTAGGACTAGCGGGAGTTTCTACGAGCAGTACTTC | CASSIRTSGSFYEQYF
TRBJ1-2 | 15 | . | . | TRBV3-1/TRBV3-2 | TGTGCCAGCAGCCAAGAAGAGTGGGCCTCCTATGGCTACACCTTC | CASSQEEWASYGYTF
TRBJ2-7 | 14 | . | few | TRBV2 | TGTGCCAGCAAAAAGGGGTCGGCGCCCTACGAGCAGTACTTC | CASKKGSAPYEQYF
TRBJ1-3 | 15 | TRBD1 | . | TRBV5-1 | TGCGCCAGCAGCAGGACAGGGCAGGCTGGAAACACCATATATTTT | CASSRTGQAGNTIYF
TRBJ2-1 | 16 | TRBD2 | . | TRBV18 | TGTGCCAGCTCACCCCTAGCGGGAGGAGGGAACAATGAGCAGTTCTTC | CASSPLAGGGNNEQFF
TRBJ2-2 | 14 | . | once | TRBV10-3 | TGTGCCATCATTTCGGACTCGAACACCGGGGAGCTGTTTTTT | CAIISDSNTGELFF
TRBJ2-7 | 11 | TRBD1 | . | TRBV5-8 | TGTGCCAGTGACAGGGTCCACGAGCAGTACTTC | CASDRVHEQYF
TRBJ1-2 | 13 | . | . | TRBV6-1 | TGTGCCAGCAGTGAAAGGTCGGGGAATGGCTACACCTTC | CASSERSGNGYTF
TRBJ2-5 | 11 | . | . | TRBV20-1 | TGCAGTGCTAGAGATCATGAGACCCAGTACTTC | CSARDHETQYF
TRBJ2-2 | 14 | . | . | TRBV3-1/TRBV3-2 | TGTGCCAGCAGCCAAGGTAGTCTCGCCGGGGAGCTGTTTTTT | CASSQGSLAGELFF
TRBJ2-5 | 14 | . | . | TRBV10-1 | TGCGCCAGCAGTAGTCGGGGAACGGGAGAGACCCAGTACTTC | CASSSRGTGETQYF
TRBJ2-1 | 15 | TRBD2 | . | TRBV10-1 | TGCGCCAGCAGTGAGTCGAGCGGGGCCTCCAATGAGCAGTTCTTC | CASSESSGASNEQFF
TRBJ2-1 | 14 | . | . | TRBV15 | TGTGCCACCAAGCAGGGGCCAGGGGACAATGAGCAGTTCTTC | CATKQGPGDNEQFF
TRBJ1-6 | 12 | . | . | TRBV7-8 | TGTGCCAGCACCGGAGGGGATTCACCCCTCCACTTT | CASTGGDSPLHF
TRBJ2-5 | 17 | TRBD2 | . | TRBV7-2 | TGTGCCAGCAGCTTAACCGGGACTAGCGGTTTGCTGGAGACCCAGTACTTC | CASSLTGTSGLLETQYF
TRBJ2-7 | 11 | . | . | TRBV11-2 | TGTGCCAGCGCACGGGCAGGGGAGCAGTACTTC | CASARAGEQYF
TRBJ1-1 | 14 | . | . | TRBV6-1 | TGTGCCAGCAGTGAGGGCTATAGGGGTACTGAAGCTTTCTTT | CASSEGYRGTEAFF
TRBJ2-3 | 15 | TRBD2 | . | TRBV19 | TGTGCCAGTAGTATGACTAGCGGGAACACAGATACGCAGTATTTT | CASSMTSGNTDTQYF
TRBJ2-1 | 18 | TRBD2 | . | TRBV7-2 | TGTGCCAGCAGCCTGGGACTAGCGGGAGGGTCCCATGGGAATGAGCAGTTCTTC | CASSLGLAGGSHGNEQFF
TRBJ2-1 | 17 | TRBD2 | once | TRBV4-1 | TGCGCCAGCAGCCCCCGCCTAGCGGGAGGGCCGGTCCATGAGCAGTTCTTC | CASSPRLAGGPVHEQFF
TRBJ2-1 | 14 | . | few | TRBV7-2 | TGTGCCAGCAGCCCAGCACACTCCAGCGATGAGCAGTTCTTC | CASSPAHSSDEQFF
TRBJ2-7 | 15 | TRBD2 | once | TRBV10-3 | TGTGCCATCAGTGAGCATGGACTAGCGGGAGACGAGCAGTACTTC | CAISEHGLAGDEQYF
TRBJ2-7 | 16 | . | few | TRBV2 | TGTGCCAGCAGCACGGGGCCACCGGGACTCCCCTACGAGCAGTACTTC | CASSTGPPGLPYEQYF
TRBJ1-1 | 12 | . | . | TRBV25-1 | TGTGCCAGCACCACGTCGGACACTGAAGCTTTCTTT | CASTTSDTEAFF
TRBJ2-7 | 13 | . | . | TRBV5-1 | TGCGCCAGCAGCTTCGGGTCCCCCTACGAGCAGTACTTC | CASSFGSPYEQYF
TRBJ1-1 | 17 | TRBD1 | . | TRBV19 | TGTGCCAGTAGTATGATGGGGACAGGGCGGGTGAACACTGAAGCTTTCTTT | CASSMMGTGRVNTEAFF
TRBJ2-3 | 14 | TRBD2 | . | TRBV3-1/TRBV3-2 | TGTGCCAGCGGACCTAGCGGGGACCCAGATACGCAGTATTTT | CASGPSGDPDTQYF
TRBJ1-2 | 14 | TRBD1 | . | TRBV11-2 | TGTGCCAGCAGCGTACCGGGACAGCTCTATGGCTACACCTTC | CASSVPGQLYGYTF
TRBJ1-1 | 14 | . | . | TRBV11-1 | TGTGCCAGCAGCTTTGGGCTTCCACCCACTGAAGCTTTCTTT | CASSFGLPPTEAFF
TRBJ1-1 | 12 | . | . | TRBV28 | TGTGCCAGCAAGCCTGTGAACACTGAAGCTTTCTTT | CASKPVNTEAFF
TRBJ2-5 | 13 | . | . | TRBV19 | TGTGCCACCAGCAGCGCTCCTCAAGAGACCCAGTACTTC | CATSSAPQETQYF
TRBJ2-7 | 16 | . | once | TRBV7-2 | TGTGCCAGCAGCTTAGAAGGAGGGGTCAGAAGGTACGAGCAGTACTTC | CASSLEGGVRRYEQYF
TRBJ1-5 | 15 | TRBD1 | . | TRBV2 | TGTGCCAGCAGGGCGGACAGGGCCAGCAATCAGCCCCAGCATTTT | CASRADRASNQPQHF
TRBJ1-3 | 17 | . | . | TRBV6-2/TRBV6-3 | TGTGCCAGCAGCCGACCGACCAGAAGCAGACAGGGAAACACCATATATTTT | CASSRPTRSRQGNTIYF
TRBJ2-1 | 17 | TRBD2 | few | TRBV4-1 | TGCGCCAGCAGCCAAGAACAAGCGGGAGTTAGGTACAATGAGCAGTTCTTC | CASSQEQAGVRYNEQFF
TRBJ2-5 | 14 | . | . | TRBV24-1 | TGTGCCACCAGTGATGATTGGAGTCGGGAGACCCAGTACTTC | CATSDDWSRETQYF
TRBJ2-7 | 13 | . | once | TRBV27 | TGTGCCAGCAGTTTCGGGTTGTTCTACGAGCAGTACTTC | CASSFGLFYEQYF
TRBJ2-7 | 14 | . | . | TRBV9 | TGTGCCAGCAGCGTAGCTCCGGGGTACGGCGAGCAGTACTTC | CASSVAPGYGEQYF
TRBJ2-1 | 15 | TRBD2 | . | TRBV7-6 | TGTGCCAGCAGCTCTAGCGGGAGCGTGTACAATGAGCAGTTCTTC | CASSSSGSVYNEQFF